The clone carrying this T cell receptor (beta chain) was seen only once. The antigen is not known. The sequenced template was cDNA made from the entire isolated RNA. Assay: immunoSEQ multiplex PCR; the TCRdb copy retains only in-frame clones and omits some. The sample gives 250,000 to 300,000 clones, about 24% of which show up once; 0.012% is in the top ten. This entry is derived from a study of beta chain features in type 1 diabetes. The study's findings and limits: In all four CD4+ subsets, TCRB CDR3 length was significantly, moderately reduced in type 1 diabetes.

This CDR3 region has 15 residues. Germline trimming cut 3 bases from V and 5 bases from J; bases unmatched to any gene: 6. The germline V gene encodes CDR1 SNHLY and CDR2 FYNNEI. This chain connects TRBV2 to TRBJ2-1; 8 bases map to TRBD2. The sequenced material came from naive CD4+ T cells from blood. This TCR came from a woman aged 25 to 45 with type 1 diabetes. CDR3 in amino acids: CASSDLREGHNEQFF. CDR3 sequence (DNA): TGTGCCAGCAGTGATCTACGGGAGGGGCACAATGAGCAGTTCTTC.